These 16 T cell receptor beta chains came from one sample sequenced in a study of cytomegalovirus exposure and HLA in healthy donors. Vbeta (60) and Jbeta (13) primers were used in the PCR. Using immunoSEQ multiplex PCR, the repertoire was profiled, and TCRdb retains in-frame clones only, with some absent. The sample lists some 190,000 clones, 76% occurring once. The sample consisted of PBMCs. All receptors come from a woman in her twenties or thirties in good health and CMV-seropositive.

The chain carries TRBV19 and TRBJ2-7; 11 nucleotides match TRBD1. Germline trimming cut 5 bases from V and 3 bases from J; bases unmatched to any gene: 3. This CDR3 has 14 amino acids. The V gene's germline CDR1 is LNHDA and CDR2 SQIVND (reference sequence). In DNA, the CDR3 is TGTGCCAGTAGTTTCGGGACAGGGGGCTACGAGCAGTACTTC. Protein: CASSFGTGGYEQYF.

The genes are TRBV11-2 and TRBJ2-3, with 7 bases aligning to TRBD1. The length of the CDR3 is 15 residues. Germline loops: CDR1 SGHAT, CDR2 FQNNGV. V lost 3 bases and J lost 4; bases outside the gene matches: 7. Written as DNA, the CDR3 is TGTGCCAGCAGCTTGAGGGGGCGGATTGCAGATACGCAGTATTTT. Amino acids: CASSLRGRIADTQYF. The whole variable domain, filled in from reference TRBV11-2 and TRBJ2-3, reads EAGVAQSPRYKIIEKRQSVAFWCNPISGHATLYWYQQILGQGPKLLIQFQNNGVVDDSQLPKDRFSAERLKGVDSTLKIQPAKLEDSAVYLCASSLRGRIADTQYFGPGTRLTVL.

This clone was picked up one time. This chain links TRBV7-9 with TRBJ1-3; 10 nucleotides line up with TRBD1. Germline lookup yields CDR1 SEHNR and CDR2 FQNEAQ (reference sequence). After removal of 4 bases from V and 4 bases from J, the junction contained 7 bases not matched to a gene. The CDR3 is 16 amino acids. The CDR3 region is CASSWGQGIVGNTIYF. CDR3 sequence (DNA): TGTGCCAGCAGCTGGGGACAGGGGATCGTCGGAAACACCATATATTTT.

A few counts support this clone. CDR3 amino acids: CSARGQEPQHF. CDR3 DNA sequence: TGCAGTGCTAGAGGTCAGGAGCCCCAGCATTTT. The V gene is TRBV20-1, the J gene TRBJ1-5; D is unresolved. Trimming took off 1 base at V and 8 bases at J, with 6 bases between the two ends. Per the germline V gene, CDR1 is DFQATT and CDR2 is SNEGSKA (reference sequence). This CDR3 comprises 11 residues.

This chain connects TRBV6-5 to TRBJ1-1; D possibly corresponds to TRBD1 (5 bases). Trimming removed 0 bases from V and 2 bases from J, with 13 bases in between. This CDR3 has 16 amino acids. Germline V CDR1 and CDR2: MNHEY, SVGAGI. This CDR3 is CASSYSTAQGNTEAFF. Here the CDR3 DNA reads TGTGCCAGCAGTTACTCGACGGCGCAGGGAAACACTGAAGCTTTCTTT.

The J gene is TRBJ2-1, the V gene TRBV30, with D possibly being TRBD2 (6 bases). The CDR3 contains 11 residues. Germline values: CDR1 GTSNPN, CDR2 SVGIG (reference sequence). V was trimmed by 6 bases and J by 4 bases, leaving 7 bases between them. The CDR3 DNA reads TGTGCCTGCAGCGGGTACAATGAGCAGTTCTTC. It specifies CACSGYNEQFF.

The chain couples TRBV2 to TRBJ2-1; tentative D call: TRBD2 (5 bases). Deletions cut 6 bases from V and 5 bases from J, with 17 bases between. Germline CDR1 is SNHLY and CDR2 is FYNNEI. CDR3 length equals 15 residues. CDR3 amino acids: CASSASDYQNNEQFF. The CDR3 DNA reads TGTGCCAGCAGCGCCAGCGACTACCAGAACAATGAGCAGTTCTTC.

The rearrangement joins TRBV5-1 to TRBJ1-6, with 8 bases identical to TRBD1. CDR1 is SGHRS and CDR2 is YFSETQ in the germline V gene. The ends lost 4 bases at V and 9 bases at J; junction bases unmatched: 6. This CDR3 comprises 14 residues. The CDR3 region is CASSQGAGGSPLHF. CDR3 bases: TGCGCCAGCAGCCAGGGGGCAGGGGGTTCACCCCTCCACTTT.

The chain joins TRBV27 to TRBJ2-1, with 9 nucleotides matching TRBD1. The CDR3 spans 15 residues. Per the germline V gene, CDR1 is MNHEY and CDR2 is SMNVEV (reference sequence). J lost 2 bases, V lost 9 bases, and 8 bases had no gene match. CDR3: CASRTGVLTYNEQFF. The CDR3, as DNA: TGTGCCAGTAGGACAGGGGTACTTACCTACAATGAGCAGTTCTTC.

The chain carries TRBV4-2 and TRBJ1-2, with D possibly being TRBD1 (5 bases). Trimming pared 0 bases from V and 7 bases from J, leaving 15 bases between. Germline CDR1 and CDR2: LGHNA and YNFKEQ. This CDR3 has 15 residues. The CDR3 spells CASSQDGRVILGYTF. DNA for the CDR3: TGTGCCAGCAGCCAAGATGGCAGGGTGATCCTTGGCTACACCTTC.

The CDR3 coding sequence is TGTGCCAGCAGCCAATCCGGGACAGGGGGCACCGGGGAGCTGTTTTTT. Its translation is CASSQSGTGGTGELFF. The J gene is TRBJ2-2, the V gene TRBV4-2; TRBD1 matches 11 bases. V trimming: 2 bases; J trimming: 4 bases; junction bases outside the gene matches: 3. Germline assignment: CDR1 LGHNA and CDR2 YNFKEQ. The CDR3 loop spans 16 amino acids.

In its sample, this clone was seen once. The J gene is TRBJ1-2, the V gene TRBV28; possibly TRBD1 for D (6 bases). Deletions cut 5 bases from V and 0 bases from J, with 10 bases between. The CDR3 is made up of 14 amino acids. Germline values: CDR1 MDHEN, CDR2 SYDVKM. This CDR3 reads CASSTGSPNYGYTF. CDR3 DNA sequence: TGTGCCAGCAGTACAGGGAGCCCTAACTATGGCTACACCTTC.

This chain links TRBV6-1 with TRBJ1-4, with TRBD1 identical over 8 bases. V gave up 10 bases and J gave up 8 bases; unmatched junction bases: 6. CDR3 length: 12 residues. Per germline, CDR1 MNHNS and CDR2 SASEGT. The DNA of the CDR3 is TGTGCCACCGGACAGGGAATGGAAAAACTGTTTTTT. Translating it yields CATGQGMEKLFF.

J is TRBJ1-4 and V is TRBV6-1; D is undetermined. There are 14 residues in the CDR3. Germline CDR1 reads MNHNS; CDR2 reads SASEGT. Trimming took 1 base from V and 6 from J, leaving 9 bases between them. Written as DNA, the CDR3 is TGTGCCAGCAGTGAAGGGAGATGGGATGAAAAACTGTTTTTT. Protein sequence: CASSEGRWDEKLFF.

V gene TRBV7-8 combines with J gene TRBJ2-3, with TRBD1 matching over 9 bases. The CDR3 has 14 residues. CDR1 and CDR2 from the germline V gene are SGHVS and FQNEAQ. V lost 5 bases, J lost 3 bases, and 3 bases stayed unmatched. The CDR3 region is CASSPGTGTDTQYF. The CDR3 nucleotides are TGTGCCAGCAGCCCAGGGACAGGGACAGATACGCAGTATTTT.

The genes are TRBV28 and TRBJ2-2, with 7 nucleotides matching TRBD2. Germline V lookup: CDR1 MDHEN, CDR2 SYDVKM. This CDR3 region has 15 residues. After removal of 2 bases from V and 5 bases from J, the junction contained 5 bases not matched to a gene. In DNA form, the CDR3 reads TGTGCCAGCAGTTTAAACCTAGCGGTGACCGGGGAGCTGTTTTTT. Translated, it gives CASSLNLAVTGELFF.